Only a few counts were recorded for the clone carrying this TCR beta chain. Its antigen is not identified. The sample is drawn from a study of T cells after yellow fever vaccination. Study outcomes and limitations: It was a small share of clonotypes that appeared in both CD4 and CD8 compartments. On re-exposure, the response was weaker but peaked faster, at day 5 versus 15. Reappearance after the booster was observed for most primary-vaccination clones (roughly 96% CD4, around 90% CD8).

The 5'RACE template-switching step produced TCR cDNA and added a universal primer site and UMIs. TCRdb ran MiXCR on the 5' RACE reads and lists one entry per CDR3 protein. The top ten hold roughly 16% of the sample, which has under 550,000 distinct CDR3 sequences, less than 25% seen once. CDR3 length: 13 residues. The germline CDR1 and CDR2 sequences are SGHRS and YFSETQ. V was trimmed by 3 bases and J by 4 bases, leaving 8 bases between them. The sequences come from PBMCs, collected 20 to 25 days after the first yellow fever vaccination. The sequence was collected from a man between 18 and 29 years old who received the YFV17D yellow fever vaccine. The chain is built from TRBV5-1 and TRBJ2-4; TRBD1 might be the D (5 bases). The CDR3 sequence is CASSSPGKNIQYF. The DNA for the CDR3 is TGCGCCAGCAGCTCGCCAGGGAAAAACATTCAGTACTTC.